This T cell receptor beta chain was identified in a study of human T cells and chemical hapten exposure. Study-wide context: The study sensitized with 2% DPC on an approximately 2 cm by approximately 2 cm patch of upper inner arm skin. Study conclusions and caveats: TCRs exceeding 1 in 1000 frequency stayed unchanged with DPC sensitization.

Time point described: pre-sensitization, week 0. Noted treatment: therapeutic diphenylcyclopropenone sensitization with weekly scalp DPC. Blood draws preceded each patch test application. Trimming cost V 1 base and J 1 base, with 11 bases left between them. CDR1 and CDR2 from the germline V gene are SGHNT and YYREEE (reference sequence). The CDR3 extends over 15 amino acids. Each CDR3 protein gets one entry after TCRdb re-called the RACE reads with MiXCR. Among about 260,000 distinct CDR3 sequences, about 8.6% were seen once, and the ten largest hold over 2%. This clonotype was found many times. The antigen is not known.

V usage is TRBV5-4 and J usage is TRBJ2-5, with D uncertain. Sequenced material: whole blood, taken in connection with sensitization to the hapten diphenylcyclopropenone (DPC). This TCR came from a woman aged 40 to 49 with alopecia areata. Some clones in this sample may be carry-over from other donors' samples. The CDR3 bases are TGTGCCAGCAGCTTGTTCCTCAAACCCCAAGAGACCCAGTACTTC. The encoded protein is CASSLFLKPQETQYF.